Listed below are T cell receptor beta chains from one sample, sequenced in a study of blood T cell repertoires in COVID-19. This table comes from immunoSEQ multiplex PCR, and its TCRdb copy is limited to in-frame clones, with some not included. The sample lists 45,000 to 55,000 clones, about 87% occurring once. Sequenced: peripheral blood. These receptors originate from an elderly man with acute or convalescent COVID-19. CDR3s include the opening cysteine and the closing phenylalanine or tryptophan. The D gene is left open where the match is weak.

TRBJ2-1	-	TRBV6-5	TGTGCCAGCAGTTACTCGCAGGGGCACAATGAGCAGTTCTTC	CASSYSQGHNEQFF
TRBJ1-2	-	TRBV3-1/TRBV3-2	TGTGCCAGCAGCCAAGGGAGCCCCTTAGGCCACTATGGCTACACCTTC	CASSQGSPLGHYGYTF
TRBJ2-1	TRBD2	TRBV7-9	TGTGCCAGCAGCCCTAGCGGGGGGGCCTTAGGCCCCCTCGTTGAGCAGTTCTTC	CASSPSGGALGPLVEQFF
TRBJ1-1	-	TRBV5-1	TGCGCCAGCAGCGCGCAGGGGAACACTGAAGCTTTCTTT	CASSAQGNTEAFF
TRBJ2-7	-	TRBV6-5	TGTGCCAGCAAGGGAGCCGCACACTACGAGCAGTACTTC	CASKGAAHYEQYF
TRBJ1-4	-	TRBV5-1	TGCGCCAGCAGCTTGGATGCCTCTAGGGAAAAACTGTTTTTT	CASSLDASREKLFF
TRBJ2-5	TRBD1	TRBV2	TGTGCCAGCAGTGAAGTAACAGGGGGCTGGGAGACCCAGTACTTC	CASSEVTGGWETQYF
TRBJ2-1	TRBD2	TRBV6-4	TGTGCCAGCGCCCCTCGCGGGGGCTACAATGAGCAGTTCTTC	CASAPRGGYNEQFF
TRBJ1-2	-	TRBV5-1	TGCGCCAGCAGCTCATCAGACGGAGCTAACTATGGCTACACCTTC	CASSSSDGANYGYTF
TRBJ1-1	-	TRBV18	TGTGCCACCTCAGAGTCGAACACTGAAGCTTTCTTT	CATSESNTEAFF